This T cell receptor (beta chain) comes out of a study of T-cell memory formation after mild COVID-19 (dated by TCRdb to the early 2020s). Regarding the complete study: Most TCR sequence clusters were specific to one of the two donors. Longitudinal TCRalpha and TCRbeta repertoire sequencing tracked T-cell clones expanding and contracting after mild COVID-19 in a couple of donors. The cohort comprised two young, previously healthy adult volunteers, one female and one male.

According to the germline V gene, CDR1 reads SGHAT and CDR2 reads FQNNGV. Including the terminal cysteine and phenylalanine, the CDR3 comprises 13 residues. The read is trimmed to its CDR3 DNA, 39 bases read in frame from base 1. V is shortened by 1 base, J by 7 bases, and the region joining them spans 8 bases. What the study reported, not specific to this receptor: From day 15 to 85, contracting clones showed balanced CD4/CD8 phenotypes, whereas a second wave of clones that expanded from day 15 to 37 leaned towards CD4+. Some responding clones were detected in pre-infection memory, which suggested that pre-existing cross-reactive memory T cells had joined the SARS-CoV-2 response. The study covered only a couple of mild cases, and larger cohorts including severe cases with pre-infection samples were considered necessary. Contracting CD4+ clones were found mainly in CM and EM memory subsets, while CD8+ clones were enriched in EMRA. SARS-CoV-2 specificity was not confirmed for the second-wave clones peaking on day 37.

Ficoll-Paque density gradient centrifugation was used to isolate PBMCs. TCRdb names Illumina NovaSeq 6000 as the instrument used. Using 5'RACE with constant-segment primers, TCRalpha and TCRbeta cDNA libraries were constructed, with sample barcodes and unique molecular identifiers added in the process. Trizol reagent was used to extract RNA from every sample. Libraries were amplified in two PCR steps, with a second sample barcode and Illumina TruSeq adapters added in the second step. The libraries were sequenced on an Illumina NovaSeq using 2 x 150 bp paired-end reads. As for the authors' bioinformatics: Reads were demultiplexed and collapsed into UMI-guided consensus sequences with migec v1.2.7. Using mixcr v2.1.11, UMI consensuses were aligned to TRA and TRB V and J templates and then assembled into clonotypes. Expanded or contracted clonotypes were those called significant by both edgeR and NoisET, with noise models trained on biological replicates. For edgeR calls, the cutoffs were a false discovery rate-adjusted p below 0.01 and a log2 fold-change threshold of 1. PCA with hierarchical clustering of max-normalized trajectories of the 1000 most abundant clonotypes was used as exploratory dynamics analysis. Each responding clone was given a CD4 or CD8 phenotype based on the CD4+ and CD8+ repertoires, which had been sequenced separately. TCRdb ran its own pipeline on the public reads, namely fastp trimming at Q25 and MiXCR clone calling, and kept in-frame beta chains. Identical CDR3 proteins give one entry, which carries the most common genes and DNA. Clone size and V and J calls follow TCRdb, not the original study. The sample includes approximately 230,000 distinct CDR3 sequences, with 16% observed a single time. The leading ten clones occupy 3.5% of the sample.

Concerning this clonotype itself: Its antigen remains unidentified. No clone much larger than this one lies a single base away; base qualities are absent.

The clonotype originates from a man aged 18 to 29 who had mild COVID-19 (a few samples of this study predate the infection). The sample titles of this study are shuffled in the database, so cell type and time point are left out; the donor was told from shared clones. The sequence joins TRBV11-2 to TRBJ1-5, with no confidently assigned D gene. The sample taken for sequencing was PBMCs or a T cell subset sorted from them (not recorded which). For the CDR3, the sequence is CASSLGSRQPQHF. The DNA sequence is as follows: TGTGCCAGCAGCTTAGGTTCTCGGCAGCCCCAGCATTTT.